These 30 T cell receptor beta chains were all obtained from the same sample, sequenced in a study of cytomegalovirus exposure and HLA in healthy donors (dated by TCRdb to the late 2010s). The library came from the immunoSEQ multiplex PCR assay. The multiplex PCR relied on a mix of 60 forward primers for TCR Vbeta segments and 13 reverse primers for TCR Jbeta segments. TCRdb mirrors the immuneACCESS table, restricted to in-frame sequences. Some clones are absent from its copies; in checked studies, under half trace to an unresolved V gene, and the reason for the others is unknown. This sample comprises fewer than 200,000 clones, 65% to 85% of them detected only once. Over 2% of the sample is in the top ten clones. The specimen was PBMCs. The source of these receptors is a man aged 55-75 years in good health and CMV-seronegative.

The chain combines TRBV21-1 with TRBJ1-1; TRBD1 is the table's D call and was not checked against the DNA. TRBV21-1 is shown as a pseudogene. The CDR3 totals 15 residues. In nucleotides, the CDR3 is TGTGCCAGCAGCAAGAGATGGGACAGGAACACTGAAGCTTTCTTT. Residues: CASSKRWDRNTEAFF.

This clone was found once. The DNA for the CDR3 is TGTGCCAGCAGCTTAATGCGGGGAAGTGACGAGCAGTACTTC. Encoded protein: CASSLMRGSDEQYF. The J gene is TRBJ2-7, the V gene TRBV7-6; D possibly corresponds to TRBD2 (6 bases). Germline CDR1 and CDR2: SGHVS and FNYEAQ. V lost 2 bases to trimming and J lost 5 bases, with 13 bases between them. The CDR3 contains 14 residues.

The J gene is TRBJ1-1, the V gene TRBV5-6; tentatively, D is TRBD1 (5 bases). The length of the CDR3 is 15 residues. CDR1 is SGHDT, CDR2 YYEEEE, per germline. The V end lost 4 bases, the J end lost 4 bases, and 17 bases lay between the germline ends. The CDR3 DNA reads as TGTGCCAGCAGCGGTGATGGACAAACGAGCACTGAAGCTTTCTTT. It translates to CASSGDGQTSTEAFF. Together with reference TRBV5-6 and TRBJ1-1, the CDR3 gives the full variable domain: DAGVTQSPTHLIKTRGQQVTLRCSPKSGHDTVSWYQQALGQGPQFIFQYYEEEERQRGNFPDRFSGHQFPNYSSELNVNALLLGDSALYLCASSGDGQTSTEAFFGQGTRLTVV.

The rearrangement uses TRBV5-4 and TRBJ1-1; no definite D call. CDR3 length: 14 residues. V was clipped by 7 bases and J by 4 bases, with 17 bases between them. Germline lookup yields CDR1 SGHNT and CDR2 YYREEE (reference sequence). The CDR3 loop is CASARGGSVTEAFF. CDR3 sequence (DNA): TGTGCCAGCGCCCGCGGCGGTTCGGTCACTGAAGCTTTCTTT.

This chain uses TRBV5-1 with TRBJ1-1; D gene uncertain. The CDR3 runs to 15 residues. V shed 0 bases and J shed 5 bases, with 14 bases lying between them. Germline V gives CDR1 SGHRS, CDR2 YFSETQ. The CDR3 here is CASSLEYQAGTEAFF. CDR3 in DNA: TGCGCCAGCAGCTTGGAGTACCAGGCGGGTACTGAAGCTTTCTTT. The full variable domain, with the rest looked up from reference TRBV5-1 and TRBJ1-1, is KAGVTQTPRYLIKTRGQQVTLSCSPISGHRSVSWYQQTPGQGLQFLFEYFSETQRNKGNFPGRFSGRQFSNSRSEMNVSTLELGDSALYLCASSLEYQAGTEAFFGQGTRLTVV.

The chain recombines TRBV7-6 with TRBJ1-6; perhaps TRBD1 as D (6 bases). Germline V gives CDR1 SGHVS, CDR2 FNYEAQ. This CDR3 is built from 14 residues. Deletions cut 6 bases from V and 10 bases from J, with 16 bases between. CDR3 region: CASSHGQGRSPLHF. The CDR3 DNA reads TGTGCCAGCAGTCATGGTCAGGGGCGCTCACCCCTCCACTTT.

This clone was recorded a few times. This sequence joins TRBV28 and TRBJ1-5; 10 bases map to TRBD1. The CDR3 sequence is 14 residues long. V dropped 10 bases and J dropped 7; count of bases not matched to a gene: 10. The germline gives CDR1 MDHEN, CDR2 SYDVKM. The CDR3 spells CATVAGTGAQPQHF. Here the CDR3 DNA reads TGTGCCACCGTAGCCGGGACAGGGGCGCAGCCCCAGCATTTT.

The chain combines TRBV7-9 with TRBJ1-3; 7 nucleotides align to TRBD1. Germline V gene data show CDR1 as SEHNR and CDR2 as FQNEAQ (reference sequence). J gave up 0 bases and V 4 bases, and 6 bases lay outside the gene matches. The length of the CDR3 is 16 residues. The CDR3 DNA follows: TGTGCCAGCAGCTCCGACAGGGAACACTCTGGAAACACCATATATTTT. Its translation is CASSSDREHSGNTIYF.

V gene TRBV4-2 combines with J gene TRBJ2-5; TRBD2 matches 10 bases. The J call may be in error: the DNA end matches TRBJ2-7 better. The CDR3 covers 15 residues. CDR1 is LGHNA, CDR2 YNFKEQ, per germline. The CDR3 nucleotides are TGTGCCAGCAGCCAAACTAGCGGGATGGTCTACGAGCAGTACTTC. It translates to CASSQTSGMVYEQYF.

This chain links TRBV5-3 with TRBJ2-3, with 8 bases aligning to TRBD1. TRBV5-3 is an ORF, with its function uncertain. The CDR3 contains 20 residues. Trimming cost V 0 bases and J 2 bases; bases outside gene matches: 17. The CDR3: CARSLGRGQGAGTFTDTQYF. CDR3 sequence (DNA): TGTGCCAGAAGCTTGGGGCGGGGTCAGGGGGCCGGGACTTTCACAGATACGCAGTATTTT.

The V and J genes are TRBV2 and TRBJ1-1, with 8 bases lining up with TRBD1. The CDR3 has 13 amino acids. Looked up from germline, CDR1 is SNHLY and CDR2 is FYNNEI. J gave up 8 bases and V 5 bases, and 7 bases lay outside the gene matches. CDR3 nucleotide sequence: TGTGCCAGCAGTACAGGGGGTGGGAGAGAAGCTTTCTTT. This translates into CASSTGGGREAFF.

This CDR3 is CASSLETLAGVPSEQYF. In nucleotides, the CDR3 is TGTGCCAGCAGCCTAGAAACACTAGCGGGAGTTCCATCCGAGCAGTACTTC. The rearrangement joins TRBV7-2 to TRBJ2-7; 11 nucleotides agree with TRBD2. With V trimmed by 5 bases and J by 6 bases, 15 bases remained unmatched. The CDR3 sequence is 17 residues long. Germline-derived CDR1 and CDR2 are SGHTA and FQGNSA.

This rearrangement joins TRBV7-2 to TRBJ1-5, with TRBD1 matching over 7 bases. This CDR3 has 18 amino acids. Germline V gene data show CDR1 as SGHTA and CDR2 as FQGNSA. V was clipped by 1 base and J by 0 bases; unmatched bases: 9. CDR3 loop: CASSLVTPGGFSNQPQHF. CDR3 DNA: TGTGCCAGCAGCTTAGTGACCCCAGGGGGTTTTAGCAATCAGCCCCAGCATTTT.

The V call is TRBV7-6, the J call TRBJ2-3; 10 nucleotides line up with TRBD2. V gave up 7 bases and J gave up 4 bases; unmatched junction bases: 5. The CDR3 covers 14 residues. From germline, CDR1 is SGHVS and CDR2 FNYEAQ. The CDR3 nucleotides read TGTGCCAGCACCAGCGGGGGGGCAGCAGATACGCAGTATTTT. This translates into CASTSGGAADTQYF.

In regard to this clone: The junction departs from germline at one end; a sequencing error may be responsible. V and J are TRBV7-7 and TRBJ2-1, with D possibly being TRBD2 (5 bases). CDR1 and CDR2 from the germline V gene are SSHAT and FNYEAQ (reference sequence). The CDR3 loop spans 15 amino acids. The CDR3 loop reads CASSPRASPSSEQFF. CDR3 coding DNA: TGTGCTAGCAGCCCACGGGCTAGCCCATCCAGTGAGCAGTTCTTC.

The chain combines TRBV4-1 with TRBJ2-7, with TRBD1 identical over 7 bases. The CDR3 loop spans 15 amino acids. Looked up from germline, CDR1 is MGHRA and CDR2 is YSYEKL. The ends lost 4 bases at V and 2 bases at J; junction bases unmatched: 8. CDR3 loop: CASSPGTAKTYEQYF. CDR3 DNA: TGCGCCAGCAGCCCCGGGACAGCCAAAACCTACGAGCAGTACTTC.

In DNA form, the CDR3 reads TGTGCCAGCAGCAGACAGGGGGTGAACACTGAAGCTTTCTTT. Amino acids: CASSRQGVNTEAFF. The rearrangement uses TRBV6-5 and TRBJ1-1; TRBD1 agrees at 9 bases. In germline, CDR1 is MNHEY, CDR2 SVGAGI. V dropped 6 bases and J dropped 0; count of bases not matched to a gene: 2. The CDR3 spans 14 residues.

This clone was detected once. The CDR3 bases are TGCAGCGTCCCCAACAGCGGGAGGGCCGGTGAGCAGTTCTTC. Translation: CSVPNSGRAGEQFF. The gene calls are TRBV29-1 and TRBJ2-1; TRBD2 aligns across 10 bases. Germline CDR1 and CDR2: SQVTM and ANQGSEA. V was clipped by 6 bases and J by 9 bases; unmatched bases: 11. The length of the CDR3 is 14 residues.

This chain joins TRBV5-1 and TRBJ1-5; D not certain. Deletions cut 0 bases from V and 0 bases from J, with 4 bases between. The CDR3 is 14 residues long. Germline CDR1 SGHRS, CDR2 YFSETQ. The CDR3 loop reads CASSLDGSNQPQHF. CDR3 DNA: TGCGCCAGCAGCTTGGACGGTAGCAATCAGCCCCAGCATTTT.

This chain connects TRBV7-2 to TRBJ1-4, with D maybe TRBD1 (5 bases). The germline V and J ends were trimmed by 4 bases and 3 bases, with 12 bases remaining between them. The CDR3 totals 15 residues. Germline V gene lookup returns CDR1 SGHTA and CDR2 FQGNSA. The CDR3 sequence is CASSSRQGSNEKLFF. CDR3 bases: TGTGCCAGCAGCTCCCGGCAGGGATCTAATGAAAAACTGTTTTTT.

CDR3 DNA: TGTGCCAGCAGCCAGACAACAGACAGCGATCAGCCCCAGCATTTT. As protein: CASSQTTDSDQPQHF. This chain links TRBV7-9 with TRBJ1-5; D is possibly TRBD1 (5 bases). The CDR3 runs to 15 residues. Looked up from germline, CDR1 is SEHNR and CDR2 is FQNEAQ (reference sequence). V lost 5 bases and J lost 5, with 16 bases in between.

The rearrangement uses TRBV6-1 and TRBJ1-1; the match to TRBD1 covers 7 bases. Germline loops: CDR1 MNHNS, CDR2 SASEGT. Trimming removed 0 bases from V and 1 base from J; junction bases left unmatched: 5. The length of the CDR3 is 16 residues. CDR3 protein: CASSEARNRGNTEAFF. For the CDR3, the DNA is TGTGCCAGCAGTGAAGCCCGAAACAGGGGGAACACTGAAGCTTTCTTT.

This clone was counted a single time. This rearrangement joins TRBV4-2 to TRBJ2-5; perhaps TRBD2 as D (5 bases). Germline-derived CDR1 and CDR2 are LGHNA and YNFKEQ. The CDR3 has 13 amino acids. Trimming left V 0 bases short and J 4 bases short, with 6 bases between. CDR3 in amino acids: CASSQDGGETQYF. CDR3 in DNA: TGTGCCAGCAGCCAAGATGGAGGAGAGACCCAGTACTTC.

The CDR3 region has the DNA TGTGCCAGCAGCCCACGTCCCGGGACAGGGTGGCCTGAAGCTTTCTTT. The encoded protein is CASSPRPGTGWPEAFF. The chain recombines TRBV9 with TRBJ1-1; 9 bases agree with TRBD1. V trimming: 4 bases; J trimming: 6 bases; junction bases outside the gene matches: 13. Germline V lookup: CDR1 SGDLS, CDR2 YYNGEE. The CDR3 contains 16 residues.

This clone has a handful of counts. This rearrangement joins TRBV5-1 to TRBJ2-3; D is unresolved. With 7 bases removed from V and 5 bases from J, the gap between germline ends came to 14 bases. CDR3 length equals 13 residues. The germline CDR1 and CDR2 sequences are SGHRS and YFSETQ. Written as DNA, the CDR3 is TGCGCCAGCTCGAATCGGAGAGGAGATACGCAGTATTTT. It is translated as CASSNRRGDTQYF.

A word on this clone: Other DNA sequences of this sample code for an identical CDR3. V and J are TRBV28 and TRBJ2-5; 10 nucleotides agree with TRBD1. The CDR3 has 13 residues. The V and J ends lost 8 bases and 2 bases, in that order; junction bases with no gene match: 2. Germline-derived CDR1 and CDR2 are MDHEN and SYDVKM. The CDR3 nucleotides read TGTGCCAGCCGGGACAGGGGACAAGAGACCCAGTACTTC. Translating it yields CASRDRGQETQYF.

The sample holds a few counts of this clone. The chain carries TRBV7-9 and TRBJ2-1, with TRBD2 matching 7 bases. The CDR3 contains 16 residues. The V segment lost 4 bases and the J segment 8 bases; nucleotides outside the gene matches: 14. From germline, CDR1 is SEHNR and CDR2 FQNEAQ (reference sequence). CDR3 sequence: CASSSQRGTIGDEQFF. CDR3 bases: TGTGCCAGCAGCTCCCAAAGAGGGACTATTGGTGATGAGCAGTTCTTC.

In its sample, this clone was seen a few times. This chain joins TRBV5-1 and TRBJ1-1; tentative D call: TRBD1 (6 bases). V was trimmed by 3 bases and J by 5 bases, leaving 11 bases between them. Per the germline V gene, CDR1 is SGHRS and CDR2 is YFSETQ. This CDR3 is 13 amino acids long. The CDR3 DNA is TGCGCCAGCAGCTCAGATCAGGGGACTGAAGCTTTCTTT. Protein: CASSSDQGTEAFF.

The CDR3 protein is CASSRDRGGGYTF. As DNA, the CDR3 is TGTGCCAGCAGCCGCGACAGGGGTGGTGGCTACACCTTC. The chain couples TRBV6-5 to TRBJ1-2; 8 bases are shared with TRBD1. CDR3 size: 13 residues. V trimming: 6 bases; J trimming: 7 bases; junction bases outside the gene matches: 7. Germline CDR1 is MNHEY and CDR2 is SVGAGI.

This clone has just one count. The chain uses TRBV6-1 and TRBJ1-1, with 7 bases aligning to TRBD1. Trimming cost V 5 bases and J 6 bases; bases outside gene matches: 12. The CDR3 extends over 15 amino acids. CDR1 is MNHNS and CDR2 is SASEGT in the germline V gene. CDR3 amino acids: CASSTDPRGVSEAFF. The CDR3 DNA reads TGTGCCAGCAGTACCGATCCCAGGGGGGTATCTGAAGCTTTCTTT.